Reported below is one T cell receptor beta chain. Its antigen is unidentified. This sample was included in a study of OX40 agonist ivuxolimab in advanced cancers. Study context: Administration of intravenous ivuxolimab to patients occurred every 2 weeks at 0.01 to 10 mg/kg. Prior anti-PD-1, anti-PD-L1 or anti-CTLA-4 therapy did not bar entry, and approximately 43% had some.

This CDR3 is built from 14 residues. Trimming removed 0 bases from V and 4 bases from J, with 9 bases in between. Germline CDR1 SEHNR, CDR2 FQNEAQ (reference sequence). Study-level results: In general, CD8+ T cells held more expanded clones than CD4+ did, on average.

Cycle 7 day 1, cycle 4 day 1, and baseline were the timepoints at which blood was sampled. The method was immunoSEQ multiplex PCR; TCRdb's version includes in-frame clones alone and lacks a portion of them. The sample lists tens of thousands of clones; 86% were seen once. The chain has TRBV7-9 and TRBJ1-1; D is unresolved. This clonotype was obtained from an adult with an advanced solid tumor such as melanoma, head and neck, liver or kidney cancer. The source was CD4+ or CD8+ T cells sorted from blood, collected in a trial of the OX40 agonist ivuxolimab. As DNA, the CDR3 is TGTGCCAGCAGCTTAGCGGTAGCGATCACTGAAGCTTTCTTT. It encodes CASSLAVAITEAFF.